This T cell receptor beta chain was identified in a study of blood T cell repertoires in COVID-19. For the study at large: Sources were T cells, B-cell-depleted T cells, or PBMCs; the material itself was cDNA or gDNA.

Assay used: immunoSEQ multiplex PCR; TCRdb lists only in-frame clones, some missing. The sample shows around 310,000 clones, approximately 91% of them seen only once. The CDR3 extends over 16 amino acids. Trimming removed 2 bases at V and 1 base at J, with 14 bases between. Germline-derived CDR1 and CDR2 are WNHNN and SYGVQD (reference sequence). The age range of participants was 18 to 89 years, with residence in about 25 US areas. Participant-reported clinical history was the basis for cohort assignment. Two consecutive negative NP/OP PCR tests, clearance, or resolved symptoms defined Cohort 3 recovery.

The rearrangement uses TRBV10-1 and TRBJ1-1; possibly TRBD1 for D (5 bases). This receptor was obtained from a woman between 40 and 50 years old who had recovered from COVID-19. The sequenced sample consisted of PBMCs or T cells enriched from blood (not recorded which). The CDR3 reads CASSEGVGGPNTEAFF. As DNA, the CDR3 is TGCGCCAGCAGTGAGGGCGTGGGGGGACCGAACACTGAAGCTTTCTTT.